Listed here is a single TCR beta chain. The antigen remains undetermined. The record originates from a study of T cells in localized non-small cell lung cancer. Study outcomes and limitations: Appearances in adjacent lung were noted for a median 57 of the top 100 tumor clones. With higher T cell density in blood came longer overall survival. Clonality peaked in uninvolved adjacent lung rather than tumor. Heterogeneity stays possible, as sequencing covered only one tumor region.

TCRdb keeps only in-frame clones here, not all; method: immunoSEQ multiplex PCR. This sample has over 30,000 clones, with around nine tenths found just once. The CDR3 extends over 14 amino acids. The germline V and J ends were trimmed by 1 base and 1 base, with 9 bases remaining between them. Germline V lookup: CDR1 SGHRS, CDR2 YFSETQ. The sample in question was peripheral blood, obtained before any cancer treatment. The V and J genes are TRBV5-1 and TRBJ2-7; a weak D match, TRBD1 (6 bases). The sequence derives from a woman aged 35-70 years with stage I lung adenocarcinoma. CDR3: CASSLLDSSYEQYF. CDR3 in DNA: TGCGCCAGCAGCTTGCTGGACAGTTCCTACGAGCAGTACTTC.